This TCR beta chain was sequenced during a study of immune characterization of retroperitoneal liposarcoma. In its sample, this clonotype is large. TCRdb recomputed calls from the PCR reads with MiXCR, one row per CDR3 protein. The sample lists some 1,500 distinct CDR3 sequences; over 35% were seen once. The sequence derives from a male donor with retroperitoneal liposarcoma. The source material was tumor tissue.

The CDR3, as DNA: TGTGCCAGCAGTTACTTACGGGAGGCCAGCACAGATACGCAGTATTTT. This gives the protein CASSYLREASTDTQYF. The chain carries TRBV6-5 and TRBJ2-3; TRBD2 matches at 7 bases. The CDR3 spans 16 residues. Trimming at V came to 1 base and at J to 0 bases, leaving 4 bases not matched to a gene. Germline values: CDR1 MNHEY, CDR2 SVGAGI.